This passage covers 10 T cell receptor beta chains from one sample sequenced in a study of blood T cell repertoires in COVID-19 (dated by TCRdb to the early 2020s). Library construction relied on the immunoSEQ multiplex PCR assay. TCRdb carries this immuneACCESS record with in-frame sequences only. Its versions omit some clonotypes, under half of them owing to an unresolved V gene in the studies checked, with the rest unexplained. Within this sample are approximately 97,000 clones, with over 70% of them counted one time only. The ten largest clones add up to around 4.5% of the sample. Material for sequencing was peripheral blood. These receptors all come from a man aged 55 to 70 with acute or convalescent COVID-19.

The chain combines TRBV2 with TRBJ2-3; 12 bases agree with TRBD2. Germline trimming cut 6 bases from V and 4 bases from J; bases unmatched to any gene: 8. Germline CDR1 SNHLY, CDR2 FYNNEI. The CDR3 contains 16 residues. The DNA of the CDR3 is TGTGCCAGCAGCCCTCGACTAGCGGGGGATTCAGATACGCAGTATTTT. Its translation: CASSPRLAGDSDTQYF.

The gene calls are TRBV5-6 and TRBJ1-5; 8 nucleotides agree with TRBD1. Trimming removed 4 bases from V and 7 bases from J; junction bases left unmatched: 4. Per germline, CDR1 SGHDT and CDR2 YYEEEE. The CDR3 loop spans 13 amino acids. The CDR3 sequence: CASSTTGGQPQHF. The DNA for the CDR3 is TGTGCCAGCAGCACCACAGGGGGACAGCCCCAGCATTTT.

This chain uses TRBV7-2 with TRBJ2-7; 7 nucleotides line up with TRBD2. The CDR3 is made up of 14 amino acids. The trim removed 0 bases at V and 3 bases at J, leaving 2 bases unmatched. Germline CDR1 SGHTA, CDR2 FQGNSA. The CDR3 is CASSLAPSGYEQYF. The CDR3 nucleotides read TGTGCCAGCAGCTTAGCGCCTAGCGGCTACGAGCAGTACTTC.

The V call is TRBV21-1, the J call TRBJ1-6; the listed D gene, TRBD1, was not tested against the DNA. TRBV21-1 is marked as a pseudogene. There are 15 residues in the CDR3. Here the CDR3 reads CASSIRDRDNSPLHF. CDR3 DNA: TGTGCCAGCAGCATAAGGGACAGGGATAATTCACCCCTCCACTTT.

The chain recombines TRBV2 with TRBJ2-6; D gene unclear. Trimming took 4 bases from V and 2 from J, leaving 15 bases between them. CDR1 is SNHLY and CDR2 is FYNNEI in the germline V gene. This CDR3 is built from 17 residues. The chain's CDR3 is CASSGAGPFPGANVLTF. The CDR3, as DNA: TGTGCCAGCAGTGGGGCAGGCCCCTTCCCTGGGGCCAACGTCCTGACTTTC.

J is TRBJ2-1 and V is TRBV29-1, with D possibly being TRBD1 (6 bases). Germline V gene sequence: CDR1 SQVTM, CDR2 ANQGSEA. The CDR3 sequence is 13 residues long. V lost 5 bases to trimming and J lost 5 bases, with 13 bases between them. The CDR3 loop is CSVLQGLDNEQFF. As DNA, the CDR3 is TGCAGCGTTCTCCAGGGGCTAGACAATGAGCAGTTCTTC.

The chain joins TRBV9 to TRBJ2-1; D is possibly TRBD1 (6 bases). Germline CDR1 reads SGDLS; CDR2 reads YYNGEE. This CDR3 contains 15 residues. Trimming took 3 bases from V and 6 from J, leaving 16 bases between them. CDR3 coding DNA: TGTGCCAGCAGCGCGTCCGGGACAAGCTTCAATGAGCAGTTCTTC. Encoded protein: CASSASGTSFNEQFF.

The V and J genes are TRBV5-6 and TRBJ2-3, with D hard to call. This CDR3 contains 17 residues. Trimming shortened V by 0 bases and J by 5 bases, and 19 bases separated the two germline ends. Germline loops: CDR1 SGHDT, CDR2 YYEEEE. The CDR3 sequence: CASSLATRQSILDTQYF. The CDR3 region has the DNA TGTGCCAGCAGCTTGGCCACGCGGCAGTCCATCCTAGATACGCAGTATTTT.

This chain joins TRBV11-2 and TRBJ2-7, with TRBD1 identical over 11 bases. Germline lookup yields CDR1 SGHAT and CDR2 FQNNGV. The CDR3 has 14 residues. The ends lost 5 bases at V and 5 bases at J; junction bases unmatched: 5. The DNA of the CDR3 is TGTGCCAGCAGCCTCGGGACAGGGGGACACGAGCAGTACTTC. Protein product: CASSLGTGGHEQYF. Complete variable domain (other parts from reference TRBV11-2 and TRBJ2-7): EAGVAQSPRYKIIEKRQSVAFWCNPISGHATLYWYQQILGQGPKLLIQFQNNGVVDDSQLPKDRFSAERLKGVDSTLKIQPAKLEDSAVYLCASSLGTGGHEQYFGPGTRLTVT.

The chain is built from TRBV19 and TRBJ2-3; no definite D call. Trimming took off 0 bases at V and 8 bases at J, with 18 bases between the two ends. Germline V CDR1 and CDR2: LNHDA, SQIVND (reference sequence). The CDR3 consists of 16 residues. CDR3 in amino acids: CASSIESRPLPATQYF. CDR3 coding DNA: TGTGCCAGTAGTATAGAAAGCCGGCCACTACCGGCTACGCAGTATTTT.